Presented here are 32 T cell receptor beta chains from one specimen sequenced in a study of blood T cell repertoires in COVID-19. Assay: immunoSEQ multiplex PCR; the TCRdb copy retains only in-frame clones and omits some. This sample has 60,000 to 80,000 clones, with about 89% found just once. Sequenced material: peripheral blood. These receptors were obtained from a man aged 60 to 69 with acute or convalescent COVID-19.

In DNA, the CDR3 is TGTGCCAGCAGCTCGCAGGGGGCGGCGAACACCGGGGAGCTGTTTTTT. It translates to CASSSQGAANTGELFF. The rearrangement joins TRBV7-2 to TRBJ2-2, with 8 positions matching TRBD1. Germline loops: CDR1 SGHTA, CDR2 FQGNSA. The CDR3 runs 16 residues. Unmatched junction bases numbered 4, after V lost 4 bases and J lost 0 bases.

The chain has TRBV11-3 and TRBJ2-1, with D possibly being TRBD2 (6 bases). Germline V lookup: CDR1 SGHNT, CDR2 YENEEA. V shed 0 bases and J shed 0 bases, with 6 bases lying between them. CDR3 length: 15 amino acids. The CDR3 DNA is TGTGCCAGCAGCTTAGACGGGGGCTCCTACAATGAGCAGTTCTTC. It encodes CASSLDGGSYNEQFF. Full variable domain (remainder filled in from reference TRBV11-3 and TRBJ2-1): EAGVVQSPRYKIIEKKQPVAFWCNPISGHNTLYWYLQNLGQGPELLIRYENEEAVDDSQLPKDRFSAERLKGVDSTLKIQPAELGDSAVYLCASSLDGGSYNEQFFGPGTRLTVL.

This chain uses TRBV19 with TRBJ2-1; D is unclear. CDR3 length: 15 amino acids. Germline V CDR1 and CDR2: LNHDA, SQIVND (reference sequence). Deletions cut 3 bases from V and 0 bases from J, with 9 bases between. In DNA form, the CDR3 reads TGTGCCAGTAGTATTAGCCAGAGCTCCTACAATGAGCAGTTCTTC. It yields the protein CASSISQSSYNEQFF.

The chain has TRBV7-8 and TRBJ1-5; TRBD1 matches at 7 bases. CDR1 SGHVS and CDR2 FQNEAQ come from the germline V gene. Trimming cost V 2 bases and J 3 bases; bases outside gene matches: 7. This CDR3 has 16 residues. This CDR3 is CASSLFSGQINQPQHF. The CDR3 DNA sequence: TGTGCCAGCAGCTTATTTTCGGGACAGATCAATCAGCCCCAGCATTTT.

The CDR3 DNA reads TGTGCCAGCAGTGAATCTGCAGGGATGGGCTCTGGAAACACCATATATTTT. It specifies CASSESAGMGSGNTIYF. This rearrangement joins TRBV2 to TRBJ1-3, with D possibly TRBD1 on 5 matching bases. Per the germline V gene, CDR1 is SNHLY and CDR2 is FYNNEI. This CDR3 comprises 17 residues. V lost 2 bases to trimming and J lost 0 bases, with 14 bases between them.

In nucleotides, the CDR3 is TGTGCCACCAGTGATTGGCGGACTAGCACAGAGACCCAGTACTTC. Its protein is CATSDWRTSTETQYF. V usage is TRBV24-1 and J usage is TRBJ2-5; 8 bases match TRBD2. Germline loops: CDR1 KGHDR, CDR2 SFDVKD. The junction had 5 bases not matched to a gene; V was cut back by 2 bases and J by 4 bases. This CDR3 is 15 amino acids long.

The genes are TRBV9 and TRBJ2-3; TRBD2 agrees at 14 bases. This CDR3 is 16 amino acids long. Germline CDR1 reads SGDLS; CDR2 reads YYNGEE. Losses at the gene ends were 4 bases for V and 4 bases for J; bases not matched to a gene: 5. CDR3 bases: TGTGCCAGCAGCCTCCGGACTAGCGGGGGGTCAGATACGCAGTATTTT. Protein product: CASSLRTSGGSDTQYF. Full variable domain (remainder filled in from reference TRBV9 and TRBJ2-3): DSGVTQTPKHLITATGQRVTLRCSPRSGDLSVYWYQQSLDQGLQFLIQYYNGEERAKGNILERFSAQQFPDLHSELNLSSLELGDSALYFCASSLRTSGGSDTQYFGPGTRLTVL.

The rearrangement uses TRBV12-3 or TRBV12-4 and TRBJ1-1; D is possibly TRBD1 (5 bases). This CDR3 is built from 12 residues. The V and J ends lost 2 bases and 5 bases respectively, with 6 bases between them. The CDR3: CASSLQGTEAFF. CDR3 sequence (DNA): TGTGCCAGCAGTTTACAGGGAACTGAAGCTTTCTTT.

The V and J genes are TRBV5-1 and TRBJ2-7; 9 positions match TRBD1. CDR1 and CDR2 from the germline V gene are SGHRS and YFSETQ. With 6 bases clipped from V and 5 bases from J, the junction kept 12 bases outside the gene matches. The CDR3 totals 15 residues. Here the CDR3 DNA reads TGCGCCAGCAACACAGGGGGCGCGGTTGTCCACGAGCAGTACTTC. It is translated as CASNTGGAVVHEQYF.

This rearrangement joins TRBV2 to TRBJ2-7; D unresolved. Trimming took off 1 base at V and 3 bases at J, with 7 bases between the two ends. The germline V gene has CDR1 SNHLY and CDR2 FYNNEI. The CDR3 has 13 amino acids. The CDR3 loop is CASSEGLGYEQYF. In nucleotides, the CDR3 is TGTGCCAGCAGTGAAGGGCTAGGCTACGAGCAGTACTTC.

The chain joins TRBV6-5 to TRBJ2-1; D is perhaps TRBD1 (7 bases). CDR3 length equals 13 residues. Germline CDR1 MNHEY, CDR2 SVGAGI. V gave up 5 bases and J gave up 9 bases, with 14 bases separating them. The CDR3 protein is CASSPRGVAEQFF. The CDR3 bases are TGTGCCAGCAGTCCCAGGGGGGTGGCTGAGCAGTTCTTC.

This clone was counted a few times. The chain carries TRBV6-5 and TRBJ1-2; the match to TRBD1 covers 7 bases. Germline V gene lookup returns CDR1 MNHEY and CDR2 SVGAGI. This CDR3 is 12 amino acids long. Unmatched junction bases numbered 7, after V lost 11 bases and J lost 4 bases. CDR3 in amino acids: CAGRGTAYGYTF. The CDR3 DNA is TGTGCCGGACGTGGGACAGCCTATGGCTACACCTTC.

The gene calls are TRBV13 and TRBJ2-7, with 9 nucleotides matching TRBD1. V dropped 5 bases and J dropped 3; count of bases not matched to a gene: 8. Germline V gene sequence: CDR1 PRHDT, CDR2 FYEKMQ (reference sequence). The CDR3 length is 15 residues. This CDR3 reads CASSAVGDRDYEQYF. The CDR3 DNA reads as TGTGCCAGCAGCGCAGTAGGGGACAGGGACTACGAGCAGTACTTC. The entire variable domain, with the rest obtained from reference TRBV13 and TRBJ2-7, is as follows: AAGVIQSPRHLIKEKRETATLKCYPIPRHDTVYWYQQGPGQDPQFLISFYEKMQSDKGSIPDRFSAQQFSDYHSELNMSSLELGDSALYFCASSAVGDRDYEQYFGPGTRLTVT.

The J gene is TRBJ2-5, the V gene TRBV7-2; TRBD1 might be the D (6 bases). Germline V lookup: CDR1 SGHTA, CDR2 FQGNSA. V gave up 5 bases and J gave up 1 base, with 11 bases separating them. This CDR3 has 14 residues. CDR3 residues: CASSPGQIQETQYF. As DNA, the CDR3 is TGTGCCAGCAGCCCCGGACAGATCCAAGAGACCCAGTACTTC.

This chain links TRBV4-1 with TRBJ1-2, with 7 bases matching TRBD1. The CDR3 totals 14 residues. Trimming took 0 bases from V and 5 from J; bases not matched to a gene: 3. CDR1 is MGHRA and CDR2 is YSYEKL in the germline V gene. Here the CDR3 reads CASSQEGTAYGYTF. Written as DNA, the CDR3 is TGCGCCAGCAGCCAAGAGGGGACAGCTTATGGCTACACCTTC.

The DNA for the CDR3 is TGTGCCAGCAGCTACCCAGCAGGAACGAACACCGGGGAGCTGTTTTTT. Its translation: CASSYPAGTNTGELFF. The chain recombines TRBV7-9 with TRBJ2-2; no clear D. Germline CDR1 is SEHNR and CDR2 is FQNEAQ (reference sequence). The V end was cut by 4 bases, the J end by 0 bases, with 12 bases between. The CDR3 is 16 residues long.

The chain is built from TRBV19 and TRBJ1-5; a weak D match, TRBD1 (5 bases). Germline loops: CDR1 LNHDA, CDR2 SQIVND (reference sequence). The CDR3 has 15 residues. V shed 5 bases and J shed 1 base, with 12 bases lying between them. The CDR3 reads CASSAQGGSNQPQHF. CDR3 bases: TGTGCCAGTAGTGCCCAGGGAGGGAGCAATCAGCCCCAGCATTTT.

The chain uses TRBV7-8 and TRBJ1-1; tentative D call: TRBD1 (6 bases). This CDR3 has 13 amino acids. From germline, CDR1 is SGHVS and CDR2 FQNEAQ. Trimming stripped 1 base from V and 3 bases from J, with 6 bases between. CDR3 nucleotides: TGTGCCAGCAGCTTAGACAGGGACACTGAAGCTTTCTTT. It codes for CASSLDRDTEAFF.

V gene TRBV2 combines with J gene TRBJ1-5; possibly TRBD1 for D (6 bases). CDR3 length: 15 amino acids. Trimming removed 4 bases at V and 0 bases at J, with 10 bases between. Germline V gene sequence: CDR1 SNHLY, CDR2 FYNNEI. The CDR3: CASSAAGVSNQPQHF. The CDR3 region has the DNA TGTGCCAGCAGTGCTGCAGGGGTTAGCAATCAGCCCCAGCATTTT.

The chain carries TRBV11-1 and TRBJ1-1; no reliable D call. Trimming removed 5 bases from V and 10 bases from J, with 14 bases in between. Germline CDR1 reads SGHAT; CDR2 reads FQDESV (reference sequence). The CDR3 loop spans 12 amino acids. The DNA of the CDR3 is TGTGCCAGCAGCCACCCGTACGGGTCAGCTTTCTTT. Translation gives CASSHPYGSAFF.

The chain employs TRBV7-3 and TRBJ1-5; TRBD1 matches at 8 bases. The CDR3 is 14 residues long. Germline values: CDR1 SGHTA, CDR2 FQGTGA. Germline trimming cut 2 bases from V and 6 bases from J; bases unmatched to any gene: 3. This CDR3 reads CASSLAGGGQPQHF. The CDR3 DNA reads TGTGCCAGCAGCTTAGCAGGGGGCGGTCAGCCCCAGCATTTT.

The chain carries TRBV5-1 and TRBJ1-1; D remains ambiguous. V lost 0 bases, J lost 1 base, and 7 bases lay in between. The length of the CDR3 is 14 residues. CDR1 SGHRS and CDR2 YFSETQ come from the germline V gene. CDR3 sequence: CASSLGQWNTEAFF. The CDR3 DNA reads as TGCGCCAGCAGCTTGGGACAATGGAACACTGAAGCTTTCTTT.

The chain carries TRBV18 and TRBJ1-4, with a possible D match to TRBD1 (6 bases). V was clipped by 4 bases and J by 7 bases, with 13 bases between them. Germline lookup yields CDR1 KGHSH and CDR2 LQKENI. There are 14 residues in the CDR3. This chain's CDR3 is CASSLTGLGEKLFF. CDR3 in DNA: TGTGCCAGCTCACTCACAGGGTTGGGTGAAAAACTGTTTTTT.

V is TRBV29-1 and J is TRBJ2-7; the match to TRBD1 covers 11 bases. This CDR3 is 16 amino acids long. From germline, CDR1 is SQVTM and CDR2 ANQGSEA. Trimming removed 4 bases from V and 0 bases from J; junction bases left unmatched: 8. The CDR3 DNA is TGCAGCGTTGTGGGGACAGGGGGTTTGGTCTCCTACGAGCAGTACTTC. Translated: CSVVGTGGLVSYEQYF.

The chain links TRBV7-3 to TRBJ2-6, with 9 bases matching TRBD1. The CDR3 loop spans 16 amino acids. Germline V lookup: CDR1 SGHTA, CDR2 FQGTGA. After removal of 1 base from V and 2 bases from J, the junction contained 0 bases not matched to a gene. CDR3 in amino acids: CASSLRQGAGANVLTF. CDR3 in DNA: TGTGCCAGCAGCTTAAGACAGGGGGCTGGGGCCAACGTCCTGACTTTC. Based on the CDR3 plus reference TRBV7-3 and TRBJ2-6, the full variable domain is GAGVSQTPSNKVTEKGKYVELRCDPISGHTALYWYRQSLGQGPEFLIYFQGTGAADDSGLPNDRFFAVRPEGSVSTLKIQRTERGDSAVYLCASSLRQGAGANVLTFGAGSRLTVL.

This clone has only one observation. The V and J genes are TRBV5-4 and TRBJ1-1; D remains unclear. Trimming stripped 1 base from V and 0 bases from J, with 7 bases between. The CDR3 covers 14 residues. Germline CDR1 reads SGHNT; CDR2 reads YYREEE (reference sequence). The CDR3 DNA reads as TGTGCCAGCAGCTTGAATTCTGTGAACACTGAAGCTTTCTTT. Translating it yields CASSLNSVNTEAFF.

The chain is built from TRBV2 and TRBJ1-5; 10 positions match TRBD1. The CDR3 extends over 16 amino acids. After removal of 5 bases from V and 2 bases from J, the junction contained 6 bases not matched to a gene. The germline CDR1 and CDR2 sequences are SNHLY and FYNNEI. CDR3: CASSPRDRGGNQPQHF. CDR3 sequence (DNA): TGTGCCAGCAGTCCCCGGGACAGGGGTGGCAATCAGCCCCAGCATTTT.

The CDR3 sequence is CASSLGPPGNSPLHF. The CDR3 nucleotides read TGTGCCAGTAGTTTGGGGCCTCCAGGGAATTCACCCCTCCACTTT. The rearrangement uses TRBV19 and TRBJ1-6, with D perhaps matching TRBD1 (5 bases). V dropped 5 bases and J dropped 7 bases, with 15 bases sitting between them. The length of the CDR3 is 15 residues. Germline-derived CDR1 and CDR2 are LNHDA and SQIVND (reference sequence).

The chain couples TRBV4-2 to TRBJ2-7; 13 bases are shared with TRBD2. The germline V gene encodes CDR1 LGHNA and CDR2 YNFKEQ. J lost 0 bases, V lost 1 base, and 3 bases had no gene match. The CDR3 sequence is 17 residues long. The CDR3, as DNA: TGTGCCAGCAGCCAAGTACTAGCGGGGGGGAGCTCCTACGAGCAGTACTTC. Translated: CASSQVLAGGSSYEQYF.

The chain is built from TRBV7-2 and TRBJ2-5; D gene uncertain. The germline V gene has CDR1 SGHTA and CDR2 FQGNSA. CDR3 length equals 14 residues. Trimming took 1 base from V and 6 from J, leaving 12 bases between them. The CDR3, as DNA: TGTGCCAGCAGCTTAGGGCCATACCCGCAGACCCAGTACTTC. This sequence encodes CASSLGPYPQTQYF.

CDR3 in DNA: TGTGCCAGCAGCCCTGGAGTAGCGGTAGTCCCAGAGACCCAGTACTTC. Its translation is CASSPGVAVVPETQYF. The chain recombines TRBV7-6 with TRBJ2-5; D may be TRBD2 (6 bases). The V end was cut by 5 bases, the J end by 4 bases, with 20 bases between. This CDR3 has 16 residues. The germline CDR1 and CDR2 sequences are SGHVS and FNYEAQ. Full variable domain (outside the CDR3, taken from reference TRBV7-6 and TRBJ2-5): GAGVSQSPRYKVTKRGQDVALRCDPISGHVSLYWYRQALGQGPEFLTYFNYEAQQDKSGLPNDRFSAERPEGSISTLTIQRTEQRDSAMYRCASSPGVAVVPETQYFGPGTRLLVL.

The V gene is TRBV7-9, the J gene TRBJ1-1; D ambiguous. The CDR3 sequence is 13 residues long. Trimming left V 5 bases short and J 4 bases short, with 11 bases between. In germline, CDR1 is SEHNR, CDR2 FQNEAQ (reference sequence). The CDR3 loop is CASSPTGATEAFF. In DNA form, the CDR3 reads TGTGCCAGCAGCCCAACGGGTGCCACTGAAGCTTTCTTT.